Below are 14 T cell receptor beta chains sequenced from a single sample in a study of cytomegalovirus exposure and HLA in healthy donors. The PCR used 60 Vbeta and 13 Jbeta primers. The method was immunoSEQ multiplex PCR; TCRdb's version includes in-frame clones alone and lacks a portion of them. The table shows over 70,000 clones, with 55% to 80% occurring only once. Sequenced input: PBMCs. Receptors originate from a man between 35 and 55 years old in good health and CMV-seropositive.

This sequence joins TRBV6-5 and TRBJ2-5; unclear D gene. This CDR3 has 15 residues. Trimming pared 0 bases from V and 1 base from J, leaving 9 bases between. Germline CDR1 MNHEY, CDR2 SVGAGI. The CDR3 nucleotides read TGTGCCAGCAGTTACTCCCCAGCGATCCAAGAGACCCAGTACTTC. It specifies CASSYSPAIQETQYF.

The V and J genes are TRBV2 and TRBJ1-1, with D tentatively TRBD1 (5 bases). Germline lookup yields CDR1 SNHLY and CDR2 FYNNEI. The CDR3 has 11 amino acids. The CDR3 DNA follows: TGTGGGGGGAGGGTTCGGACTGAAGCTTTCTTT. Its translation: CGGRVRTEAFF.

The DNA for the CDR3 is TGTGCCACCAGCGGGACAGGGCCAGGGGCCAACGTCCTGACTTTC. Translated, it gives CATSGTGPGANVLTF. The chain employs TRBV15 and TRBJ2-6; TRBD1 matches at 9 bases. The CDR3 has 15 amino acids. V gave up 5 bases and J gave up 4 bases; unmatched junction bases: 3. Germline V gives CDR1 LNHNV, CDR2 YYDKDF (reference sequence). Full variable domain (outside the CDR3, taken from reference TRBV15 and TRBJ2-6): DAMVIQNPRYQVTQFGKPVTLSCSQTLNHNVMYWYQQKSSQAPKLLFHYYDKDFNNEADTPDNFQSRRPNTSFCFLDIRSPGLGDTAMYLCATSGTGPGANVLTFGAGSRLTVL.

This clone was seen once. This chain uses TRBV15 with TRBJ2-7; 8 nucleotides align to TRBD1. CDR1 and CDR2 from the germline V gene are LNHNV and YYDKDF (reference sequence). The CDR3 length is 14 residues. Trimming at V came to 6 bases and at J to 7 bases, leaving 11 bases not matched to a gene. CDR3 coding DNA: TGTGCCACCAGACCGGGACAGGTGACGGGGGAGCAGTACTTC. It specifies CATRPGQVTGEQYF.

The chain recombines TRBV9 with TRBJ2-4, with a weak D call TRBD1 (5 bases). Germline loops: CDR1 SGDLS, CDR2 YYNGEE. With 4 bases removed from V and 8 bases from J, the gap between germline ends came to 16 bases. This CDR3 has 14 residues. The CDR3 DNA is TGTGCCAGCAGCCCCCAGACAGCGAGAGACATTCAGTACTTC. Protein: CASSPQTARDIQYF.

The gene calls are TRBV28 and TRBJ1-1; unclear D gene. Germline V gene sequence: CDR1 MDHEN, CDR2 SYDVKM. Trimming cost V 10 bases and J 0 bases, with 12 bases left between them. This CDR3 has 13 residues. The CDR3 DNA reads TGTGCCACCGTTGGGCAGATGAACACTGAAGCTTTCTTT. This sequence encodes CATVGQMNTEAFF.

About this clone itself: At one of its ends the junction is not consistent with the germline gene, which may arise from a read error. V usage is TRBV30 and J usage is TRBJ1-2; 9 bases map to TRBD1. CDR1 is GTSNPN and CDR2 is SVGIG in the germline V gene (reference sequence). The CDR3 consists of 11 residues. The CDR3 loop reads CAWSLTGGASF. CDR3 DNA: TGTGCCTGGAGCTTAACAGGGGGCGCGAGCTTC. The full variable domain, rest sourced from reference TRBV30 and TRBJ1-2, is SQTIHQWPATLVQPVGSPLSLECTVEGTSNPNLYWYRQAAGRGLQLLFYSVGIGQISSEVPQNLSASRPQDRQFILSSKKLLLSDSGFYLCAWSLTGGASFGSGTRLTVV.

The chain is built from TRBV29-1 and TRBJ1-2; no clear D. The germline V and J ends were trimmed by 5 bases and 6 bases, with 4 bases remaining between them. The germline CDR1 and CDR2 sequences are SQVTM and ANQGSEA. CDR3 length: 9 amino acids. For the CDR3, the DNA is TGCAGCGTTTCAGATGGCTACACCTTC. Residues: CSVSDGYTF. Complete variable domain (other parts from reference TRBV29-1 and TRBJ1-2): SAVISQKPSRDICQRGTSLTIQCQVDSQVTMMFWYRQQPGQSLTLIATANQGSEATYESGFVIDKFPISRPNLTFSTLTVSNMSPEDSSIYLCSVSDGYTFGSGTRLTVV.

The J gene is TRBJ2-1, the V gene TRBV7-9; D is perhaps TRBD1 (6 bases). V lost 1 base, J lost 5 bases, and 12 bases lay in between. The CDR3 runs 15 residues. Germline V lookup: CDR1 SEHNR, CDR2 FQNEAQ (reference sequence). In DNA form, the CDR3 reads TGTGCCAGCAGCTTAGTACAGGGCTTTAACAATGAGCAGTTCTTC. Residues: CASSLVQGFNNEQFF.

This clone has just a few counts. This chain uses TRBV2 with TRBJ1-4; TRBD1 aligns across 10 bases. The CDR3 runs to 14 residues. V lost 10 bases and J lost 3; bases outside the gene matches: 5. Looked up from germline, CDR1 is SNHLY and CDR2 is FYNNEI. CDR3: CATTGGRSNEKLFF. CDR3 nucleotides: TGTGCCACGACAGGGGGCAGATCTAATGAAAAACTGTTTTTT.

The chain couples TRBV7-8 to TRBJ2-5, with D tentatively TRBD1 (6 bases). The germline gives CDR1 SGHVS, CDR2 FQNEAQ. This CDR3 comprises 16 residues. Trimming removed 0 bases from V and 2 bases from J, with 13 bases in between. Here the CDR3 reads CASSLADRFRQETQYF. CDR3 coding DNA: TGTGCCAGCAGCTTAGCGGACAGATTCCGGCAAGAGACCCAGTACTTC.

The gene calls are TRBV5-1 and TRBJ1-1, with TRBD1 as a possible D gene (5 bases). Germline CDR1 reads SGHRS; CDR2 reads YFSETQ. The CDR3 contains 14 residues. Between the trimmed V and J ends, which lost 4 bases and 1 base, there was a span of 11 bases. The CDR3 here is CASSQSTGNTEAFF. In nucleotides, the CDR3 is TGCGCCAGCAGCCAGTCTACAGGGAACACTGAAGCTTTCTTT.

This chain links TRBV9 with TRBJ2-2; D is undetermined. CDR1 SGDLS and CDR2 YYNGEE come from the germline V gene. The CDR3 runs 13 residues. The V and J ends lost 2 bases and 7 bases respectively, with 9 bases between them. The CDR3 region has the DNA TGTGCCAGCAGCGTGCTTAGTGGCGGGGAGCTGTTTTTT. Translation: CASSVLSGGELFF.

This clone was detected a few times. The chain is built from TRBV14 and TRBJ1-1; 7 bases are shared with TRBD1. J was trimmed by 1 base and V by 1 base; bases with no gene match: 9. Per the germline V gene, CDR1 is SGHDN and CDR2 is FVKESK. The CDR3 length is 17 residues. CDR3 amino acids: CASSQGRYRGENTEAFF. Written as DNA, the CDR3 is TGTGCCAGCAGCCAAGGCCGCTACAGGGGAGAGAACACTGAAGCTTTCTTT.